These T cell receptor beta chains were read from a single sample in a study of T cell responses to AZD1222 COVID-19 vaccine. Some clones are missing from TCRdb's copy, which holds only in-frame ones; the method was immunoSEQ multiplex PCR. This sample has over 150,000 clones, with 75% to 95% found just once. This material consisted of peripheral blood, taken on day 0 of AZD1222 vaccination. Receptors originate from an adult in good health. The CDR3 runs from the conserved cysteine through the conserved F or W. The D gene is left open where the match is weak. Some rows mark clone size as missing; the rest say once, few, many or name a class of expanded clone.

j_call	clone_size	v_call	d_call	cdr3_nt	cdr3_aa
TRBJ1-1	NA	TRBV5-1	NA	TGCGCCAGCATCGGGATGAACACTGAAGCTTTCTTT	CASIGMNTEAFF
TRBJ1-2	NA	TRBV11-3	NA	TGTGCCAGCAGCTTAGTCGGATATGGCTACACCTTC	CASSLVGYGYTF
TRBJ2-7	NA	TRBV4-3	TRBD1	TGCGCCAGCAGCCAAAGCGACAGGGTGGTTAAGAACGAGCAGTACTTC	CASSQSDRVVKNEQYF
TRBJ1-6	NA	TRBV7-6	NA	TGTGCCAGCAGCTTTATCGAGGATTCACCCCTCCACTTT	CASSFIEDSPLHF
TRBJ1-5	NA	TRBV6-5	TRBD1	TGTGCCAGCAGCCGGGACAGGGGGCGGGGGCAGCCCCAGCATTTT	CASSRDRGRGQPQHF
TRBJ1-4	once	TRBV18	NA	TGTGCCAGCTCACCACTTCAGGGAGGGGATGAAAAACTGTTTTTT	CASSPLQGGDEKLFF
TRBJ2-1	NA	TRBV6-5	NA	TGTGCCAGCAGTTACTCGAAAGGGTCCTACAATGAGCAGTTCTTC	CASSYSKGSYNEQFF
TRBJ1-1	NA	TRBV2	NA	TGTGCCAGCAGTGACCGGTTGAACACTGAAGCTTTCTTT	CASSDRLNTEAFF
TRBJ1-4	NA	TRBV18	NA	TGTGCCAGCTGCCAGAGCGGAGGGGTTTTTAATGAAAAACTGTTTTTT	CASCQSGGVFNEKLFF
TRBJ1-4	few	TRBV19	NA	TGTGCCAGTAGACGCGGACACGGTGTGGAAAAACTGTTTTTT	CASRRGHGVEKLFF
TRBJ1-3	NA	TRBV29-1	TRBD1	TGCAGCGTCCGGGAAGGGGGCGCCGGAAACACCATATATTTT	CSVREGGAGNTIYF
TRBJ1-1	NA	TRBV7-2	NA	TGTGCCAGCAGGGTAGGACGGAACACTGAAGCTTTCTTT	CASRVGRNTEAFF
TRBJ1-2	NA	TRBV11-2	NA	TGTGCCAGCAGCTCAGGGCGGGGGTTCTATGGCTACACCTTC	CASSSGRGFYGYTF
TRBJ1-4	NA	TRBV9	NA	TGTGCCAGCAAGGGGACCACTAATGAAAAACTGTTTTTT	CASKGTTNEKLFF
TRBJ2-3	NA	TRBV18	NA	TGTGCCAGCTCACCAGGGGGCTCAGGGGATTTTACGCAGTATTTT	CASSPGGSGDFTQYF
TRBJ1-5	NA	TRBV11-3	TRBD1	TGTGCCAGCAGCGCGACAGCACCCGGACAGGGGTATGGCAATCAGCCCCAGCATTTT	CASSATAPGQGYGNQPQHF
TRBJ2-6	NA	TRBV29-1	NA	TGCAGCGTGGCCAAGGGACCCTCTGGGGCCAACGTCCTGACTTTC	CSVAKGPSGANVLTF
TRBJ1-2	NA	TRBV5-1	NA	TGCGCCAGCATGGTAGGCCCAGAGGTCACGGGCGGCTACACCTTC	CASMVGPEVTGGYTF
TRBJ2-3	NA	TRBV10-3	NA	TGTGCCATCAGTGAGGTTGGGACCTACACAGATACGCAGTATTTT	CAISEVGTYTDTQYF
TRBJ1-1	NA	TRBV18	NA	TGTGCCAGCTCACCAGGCAGCCACATGAACACTGAAGCTTTCTTT	CASSPGSHMNTEAFF